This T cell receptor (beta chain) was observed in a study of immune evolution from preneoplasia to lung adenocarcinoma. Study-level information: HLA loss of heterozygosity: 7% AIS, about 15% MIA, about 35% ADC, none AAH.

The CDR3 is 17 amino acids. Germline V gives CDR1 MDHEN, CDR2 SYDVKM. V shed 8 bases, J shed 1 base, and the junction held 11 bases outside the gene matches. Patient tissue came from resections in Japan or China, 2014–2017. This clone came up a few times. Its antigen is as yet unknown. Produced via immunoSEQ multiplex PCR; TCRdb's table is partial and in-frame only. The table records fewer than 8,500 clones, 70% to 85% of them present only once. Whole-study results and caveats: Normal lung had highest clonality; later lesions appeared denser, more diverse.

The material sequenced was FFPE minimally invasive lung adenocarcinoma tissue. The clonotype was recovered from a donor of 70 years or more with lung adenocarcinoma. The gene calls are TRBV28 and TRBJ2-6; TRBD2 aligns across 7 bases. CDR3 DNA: TGTGCCAGCTATCCGGGAGGATTATCGTCTGGGGCCAACGTCCTGACTTTC. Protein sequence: CASYPGGLSSGANVLTF.